This entry concerns a single T cell receptor beta chain. This clone was seen a few times. Its cognate antigen has yet to be identified. There are no base qualities to consult, and no much larger clone falls within one base. This sample is part of a study of blood T cell repertoires in COVID-19 (dated by TCRdb to the early 2020s). Turning to the overall study: Samples covering the acute and convalescent phases of COVID-19 were provided by collaborators in the United States, Italy and Spain. Deeply sampled blood TCRbeta repertoires from subjects exposed to, actively infected with, or recovered from COVID-19 were included in the dataset. The samples were drawn from the first 160 participants of the ongoing ImmuneRACE study and from over a thousand subjects provided by 6 global collaborators. The repertoires were made available in a free public database intended to serve as a resource for research on the immune response to SARS-CoV-2. A de-identified subject ID, COVID-19 status, age in years and sex were almost always included in the sample metadata. Where available, HLA class I and class II types were taken from metadata supplied by the sample provider and were not determined by assay-based typing. The prospective study material was composed of cDNA or gDNA derived from T cells, B-cell-depleted T cells, or PBMCs. On the study overall, not on this receptor specifically: The quantity of clinical and demographic metadata differed by source and by participant and was supplied without curation.

In Seattle, one collaborating source enrolled patients while the infection was active and tracked those patients longitudinally over the course of disease. Each collaborating institution followed its own protocols to collect whole blood in K2EDTA tubes. Collaborator samples were shipped for TCRbeta analysis as frozen whole blood, isolated PBMCs, or DNA extracted from either sample type. TCRbeta CDR3 regions were amplified from genomic DNA by means of the immunoSEQ Assay, a bias-controlled multiplex PCR. The published analysis was carried out like this. The number of nucleated cells in each sample was estimated from the amplification of reference gene primers within the assay. Sequence reads were collapsed and filtered to measure the absolute abundance of every unique TCRbeta CDR3 rearrangement. Productive Simpson clonality was computed per sample as the square root of Simpson's diversity index over productive rearrangements. The immuneACCESS repertoire file appears here via TCRdb, limited to in-frame rearrangements. These files lack a portion of the clones; in checked studies, under half of the deficit traces to unresolved V genes, and the cause of the others is not known. The V and J calls and clone size are taken from that table; D and trimming were inferred from the DNA. This sample comprises 350,000 or so clones, roughly 90% of them detected only once. Jointly, the top ten make up 3.9% of the sample.

The TCR comes from a woman aged 60-75 years with COVID-19, enrolled during active disease. Sequenced: peripheral blood.

The sequence in DNA is TGTGCCAGCAGCGGACAGGGAGACAATGAGCAGTTCTTC. This yields the protein CASSGQGDNEQFF. The chain couples TRBV9 to TRBJ2-1; TRBD1 fits 7 bases in the junction. In the germline V gene, CDR1 corresponds to SGDLS and CDR2 to YYNGEE. The CDR3 measures 13 amino acids from cysteine to phenylalanine. Only CDR3 DNA remains: 39 bases, in frame from the first base. Germline trimming: 3 bases from V, 5 bases from J; junction bases outside gene matches: 2.